Shown below are 26 T cell receptor beta chains from a single sample sequenced in a study of T cells in Graves' hyperthyroidism and ophthalmopathy. Amplification yielded TCR beta CDR3 regions, with RNA transcripts as the source. Researchers ran a first-round RT-PCR on the TCR CDR3 using the HTBI primer set. MiXCR, applied by TCRdb to the multiplex PCR reads, yields one record per CDR3 protein. The data contain 96,000 or so distinct CDR3 sequences, about 51% of them singletons. Sequenced material: blood. The receptors here all came from a woman in her thirties or forties with Graves' hyperthyroidism.

This clonotype occurred many times. V usage is TRBV20-1 and J usage is TRBJ1-2; D is undetermined. This CDR3 has 9 residues. CDR1 and CDR2 (germline): DFQATT, SNEGSKA (reference sequence). Trimming pared 6 bases from V and 10 bases from J, leaving 9 bases between. In DNA form, the CDR3 reads TGCAGTGCCGGTCTAGACTACACCTTC. Its translation: CSAGLDYTF.

As regards this clonotype: This may stem from a read error, because a much larger clone lies one nucleotide away. The V and J genes are TRBV7-2 and TRBJ2-7, with D unclear. CDR3 length: 10 residues. The V and J ends lost 6 bases and 6 bases respectively, with 6 bases between them. Looked up from germline, CDR1 is SGHTA and CDR2 is FQGNSA. This CDR3 is CASSDCEQYF. In DNA, the CDR3 is TGTGCCAGCAGTGACTGCGAGCAGTACTTC.

This chain joins TRBV4-1 and TRBJ2-5, with TRBD1 identical over 9 bases. Trimming cost V 0 bases and J 11 bases; bases outside gene matches: 13. Germline V lookup: CDR1 MGHRA, CDR2 YSYEKL. This CDR3 is built from 16 residues. CDR3 amino acids: CASSQDCRDRVVTQYF. CDR3 bases: TGCGCCAGCAGCCAAGATTGTAGGGACAGGGTCGTGACTCAGTACTTC.

This clonotype has just one count. This chain uses TRBV7-9 with TRBJ1-1; 8 bases are a match to TRBD1. Germline lookup yields CDR1 SEHNR and CDR2 FQNEAQ (reference sequence). CDR3 size: 15 residues. J gave up 3 bases and V 3 bases, and 6 bases lay outside the gene matches. CDR3 protein: CASSFKDRADTEAFF. Here the CDR3 DNA reads TGTGCCAGCAGCTTTAAGGACAGGGCAGACACTGAAGCTTTCTTT. The whole variable domain, remainder taken from reference TRBV7-9 and TRBJ1-1, is DTGVSQNPRHKITKRGQNVTFRCDPISEHNRLYWYRQTLGQGPEFLTYFQNEAQLEKSRLLSDRFSAERPKGSFSTLEIQRTEQGDSAMYLCASSFKDRADTEAFFGQGTRLTVV.

The chain employs TRBV5-1 and TRBJ1-2; a possible D gene is TRBD1 (5 bases). Trimming left V 7 bases short and J 13 bases short, with 17 bases between. This CDR3 is 11 amino acids long. Germline CDR1 SGHRS, CDR2 YFSETQ. CDR3 in DNA: TGCGCCAGCGGCCGGGACCGCTCTACCACCTTC. Amino acid sequence: CASGRDRSTTF.

On this clonotype: One junction end does not reproduce the germline sequence, and a read error may be involved. The genes are TRBV11-2 and TRBJ1-2; D possibly corresponds to TRBD1 (5 bases). Germline V gene sequence: CDR1 SGHAT, CDR2 FQNNGV. CDR3 size: 14 residues. CDR3 nucleotides: TGCGCCAGCAGCCCTCAGGACACCCTCTATGGCTACACCTTC. Residues: CASSPQDTLYGYTF.

The chain links TRBV29-1 to TRBJ1-2; no clear D. CDR3 size: 12 residues. The ends were cut back, 3 bases at V and 13 bases at J, with 18 bases in the middle. Looked up from germline, CDR1 is SQVTM and CDR2 is ANQGSEA. For the CDR3, the DNA is TGCAGCGTTGAGTGGCTTCTCTATGGCCGCACCTTC. The encoded protein is CSVEWLLYGRTF. Full variable domain (remainder filled in from reference TRBV29-1 and TRBJ1-2): SAVISQKPSRDICQRGTSLTIQCQVDSQVTMMFWYRQQPGQSLTLIATANQGSEATYESGFVIDKFPISRPNLTFSTLTVSNMSPEDSSIYLCSVEWLLYGRTFGSGTRLTVV.

This clonotype was seen more than once but under ten times. The chain joins TRBV7-9 to TRBJ1-2; D gene unclear. This CDR3 has 11 amino acids. V shed 6 bases and J shed 12 bases, with 14 bases lying between them. Germline CDR1 SEHNR, CDR2 FQNEAQ (reference sequence). The CDR3 nucleotides are TGTGCCAGCAGTAGCGGGAGTGCCGACACCTTC. Encoded protein: CASSSGSADTF.

With respect to this clonotype: Being one base from a much bigger clone, this may be a read error. The rearrangement links TRBV29-1 to TRBJ1-3; no reliable D call. Germline CDR1 is SQVTM and CDR2 is ANQGSEA. CDR3 length equals 14 residues. The DNA of the CDR3 is TGCAGCGTCCTGATCAGAAACTCTGGAAACGCCATATATTTT. Translating gives CSVLIRNSGNAIYF.

V and J are TRBV7-9 and TRBJ1-4, with 7 bases lining up with TRBD1. V gave up 5 bases and J gave up 13 bases; unmatched junction bases: 13. This CDR3 is 14 amino acids long. Germline V gene data show CDR1 as SEHNR and CDR2 as FQNEAQ (reference sequence). The CDR3 loop is CASSPEGDSPLLFF. Written as DNA, the CDR3 is TGTGCCAGCAGCCCCGAGGGGGACAGTCCCCTACTGTTTTTT.

Remarks on this clonotype: Likely a read error: the CDR3 ends without its conserved phenylalanine or tryptophan. The DNA is left out, because the CDR3 cannot be placed on it with certainty; the CDR3 is given as TCRdb lists it. The V gene is TRBV20-1, the J gene TRBJ1-2; TRBD1, the table's D call, lacks a check against the DNA. The CDR3 extends over 15 residues, inclusive of both ends. In germline, CDR1 is DFQATT, CDR2 SNEGSKA (reference sequence). The CDR3 sequence: CSARSGSPGGYGYAY.

This clonotype was seen many times. The chain is built from TRBV5-1 and TRBJ1-1, with 9 bases matching TRBD1. Germline V lookup: CDR1 SGHRS, CDR2 YFSETQ. The CDR3 length is 15 residues. V gave up 2 bases and J gave up 2 bases; unmatched junction bases: 4. In nucleotides, the CDR3 is TGCGCCAGCAGCTTCGGGGACAGGGAAAACACTGAAGCTTTCTTT. This codes for CASSFGDRENTEAFF.

The chain couples TRBV7-2 to TRBJ1-5, with D unresolved. The CDR3 has 14 residues. Germline V lookup: CDR1 SGHTA, CDR2 FQGNSA. The V end was cut by 1 base, the J end by 7 bases, with 11 bases between. CDR3 sequence: CASSLDSPGQPQHF. The CDR3 nucleotides read TGTGCCAGCAGCTTAGACAGTCCGGGACAGCCCCAGCATTTT.

This clonotype was seen only a few times. This chain links TRBV7-3 with TRBJ1-1, with D perhaps matching TRBD1 (5 bases). With 6 bases removed from V and 7 bases from J, the gap between germline ends came to 15 bases. CDR3 size: 13 residues. From germline, CDR1 is SGHTA and CDR2 FQGTGA. The CDR3 bases are TGTGCCAGCAGGACGACAGAGATCGGTGAAGCTTTCTTT. Translated: CASRTTEIGEAFF. The full variable domain, completed using reference TRBV7-3 and TRBJ1-1, is GAGVSQTPSNKVTEKGKYVELRCDPISGHTALYWYRQSLGQGPEFLIYFQGTGAADDSGLPNDRFFAVRPEGSVSTLKIQRTERGDSAVYLCASRTTEIGEAFFGQGTRLTVV.

About this clonotype itself: Sequence at one end of the junction differs from germline and may be a read error. The gene calls are TRBV7-3 and TRBJ2-7; TRBD1 might be the D (5 bases). Germline values: CDR1 SGHTA, CDR2 FQGTGA. The CDR3 spans 14 residues. The CDR3 region is CVSSQIRDSYEQYF. The CDR3 coding sequence is TGTGTCAGCAGCCAAATCAGGGACTCCTACGAGCAGTACTTC.

The chain couples TRBV19 to TRBJ1-5; the D gene is possibly TRBD1 (5 bases). The V end was cut by 5 bases, the J end by 6 bases, with 17 bases between. The germline V gene encodes CDR1 LNHDA and CDR2 SQIVND (reference sequence). The CDR3 is made up of 15 amino acids. The CDR3 DNA follows: TGTGCCAGTAGTGCCGAAAGGTTGGGGGGTCAGCCCCAGCATTTT. Its protein is CASSAERLGGQPQHF. The full variable domain, in which reference TRBV19 and TRBJ1-5 provide the parts outside the CDR3, is DGGITQSPKYLFRKEGQNVTLSCEQNLNHDAMYWYRQDPGQGLRLIYYSQIVNDFQKGDIAEGYSVSREKKESFPLTVTSAQKNPTAFYLCASSAERLGGQPQHFGDGTRLSIL.

This clonotype was counted many times. The rearrangement links TRBV5-1 to TRBJ2-7; possibly TRBD1 for D (6 bases). The CDR3 is 14 amino acids. Germline V gene data show CDR1 as SGHRS and CDR2 as YFSETQ. Between the trimmed V and J ends, which lost 2 bases and 5 bases, there was a span of 14 bases. The CDR3 DNA is TGCGCCAGCAGCTTCACAGGGTTCGATGACGAGCAGTACTTC. Translated, it gives CASSFTGFDDEQYF.

This clonotype was seen ten or more times. The rearrangement links TRBV20-1 to TRBJ2-7, with 11 bases identical to TRBD2. The germline gives CDR1 DFQATT, CDR2 SNEGSKA (reference sequence). This CDR3 has 15 amino acids. The CDR3, as DNA: TGCAGCACTTCCCTCGATGGACTAGCGGGTTACGAGCAGTACTTC. Translation gives CSTSLDGLAGYEQYF.

This clonotype was counted ten times or more. This chain links TRBV30 with TRBJ1-1, with TRBD1 as a possible D gene (6 bases). This CDR3 has 12 amino acids. CDR1 and CDR2 (germline): GTSNPN, SVGIG (reference sequence). V shed 4 bases and J shed 6 bases, with 12 bases lying between them. The CDR3 loop is CAWTRGSAEAFF. DNA for the CDR3: TGTGCCTGGACCAGGGGTAGCGCTGAAGCTTTCTTT.

V gene TRBV20-1 combines with J gene TRBJ2-5; TRBD1 is a possible D gene (6 bases). The germline CDR1 and CDR2 sequences are DFQATT and SNEGSKA (reference sequence). V was shortened by 0 bases and J by 7 bases, with 9 bases between the two germline ends. This CDR3 is 12 amino acids long. The CDR3 loop is CSARDEQGTQYF. In DNA form, the CDR3 reads TGCAGTGCTAGAGATGAACAGGGGACCCAGTACTTC.

For this clonotype: Being one base from a much bigger clone, this may be a read error. CDR3 DNA sequence: TGTGCCGGCACAGGACTGGACTACACCGGGGAGCTGTTTTTT. This translates into CAGTGLDYTGELFF. The V gene is TRBV6-1, the J gene TRBJ2-2; the D call may be TRBD1 or TRBD2 (5 bases each). Trimming cost V 11 bases and J 3 bases, with 16 bases left between them. This CDR3 has 14 amino acids. Germline V gives CDR1 MNHNS, CDR2 SASEGT.

The chain joins TRBV10-3 to TRBJ1-1; D is unclear. Looked up from germline, CDR1 is ENHRY and CDR2 is SYGVKD. The CDR3 contains 13 residues. The V gene lost 11 bases and the J gene lost 4 bases, with 17 bases spanning the gap. The CDR3 region has the DNA TGTGCCGTCAACTCGGGCCGCGGCACTGAAGCTTTCTTT. Protein product: CAVNSGRGTEAFF.

The chain couples TRBV20-1 to TRBJ2-7; TRBD2 agrees at 8 bases. In germline, CDR1 is DFQATT, CDR2 SNEGSKA (reference sequence). This CDR3 comprises 15 residues. Trimming took 3 bases from V and 4 from J; bases not matched to a gene: 11. The CDR3 loop is CSARKRGGRPYEQYF. The CDR3, as DNA: TGCAGTGCTAGGAAAAGGGGCGGGAGGCCTTACGAGCAGTACTTC.

Comment on this clonotype: The CDR3 ends on some other residue instead of the conserved phenylalanine or tryptophan, so this is likely a read error. V is TRBV15 and J is TRBJ1-2; D might be TRBD1 (5 bases). Trimming took off 3 bases at V and 8 bases at J, with 16 bases between the two ends. Germline assignment: CDR1 LNHNV and CDR2 YYDKDF (reference sequence). The CDR3 is 14 residues long. The CDR3 loop reads CATSREGGHRGYTL. The CDR3 nucleotides are TGTGCCACCAGCAGGGAGGGTGGACATAGGGGCTACACCTTA.

The chain has TRBV25-1 and TRBJ1-1; maybe TRBD1 (6 bases). Looked up from germline, CDR1 is MGHDK and CDR2 is SYGVNS. The CDR3 runs to 12 residues. CDR3 protein: CARAGAVTEAFF. CDR3 nucleotide sequence: TGTGCTAGGGCAGGGGCCGTCACTGAAGCTTTCTTT.

The chain links TRBV29-1 to TRBJ2-5; 12 bases are a match to TRBD2. The germline V gene has CDR1 SQVTM and CDR2 ANQGSEA. The CDR3 is 14 residues long. J gave up 0 bases and V 6 bases, and 2 bases lay outside the gene matches. CDR3: CSVGTSGYQETQYF. In DNA form, the CDR3 reads TGCAGCGTCGGGACTAGCGGGTACCAAGAGACCCAGTACTTC.